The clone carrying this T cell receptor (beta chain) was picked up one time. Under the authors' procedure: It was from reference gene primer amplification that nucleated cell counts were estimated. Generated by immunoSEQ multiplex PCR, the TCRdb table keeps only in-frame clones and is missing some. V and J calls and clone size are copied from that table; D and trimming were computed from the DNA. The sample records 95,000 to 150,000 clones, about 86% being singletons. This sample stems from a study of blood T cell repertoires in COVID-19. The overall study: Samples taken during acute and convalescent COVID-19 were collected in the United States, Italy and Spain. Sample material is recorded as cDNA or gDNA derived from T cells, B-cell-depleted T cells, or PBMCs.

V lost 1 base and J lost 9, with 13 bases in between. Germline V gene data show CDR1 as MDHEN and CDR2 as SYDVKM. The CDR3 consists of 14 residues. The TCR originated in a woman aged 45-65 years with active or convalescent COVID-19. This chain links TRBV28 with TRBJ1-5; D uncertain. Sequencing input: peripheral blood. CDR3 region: CASSLSSPSMPQHF. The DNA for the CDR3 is TGTGCCAGCAGTTTATCCTCCCCTAGTATGCCCCAGCATTTT.